Each of the 20 T cell receptor beta chains below was sequenced from the same sample in a study of shared clonotypes between healthy human individuals. Sequencing used immunoSEQ multiplex PCR; TCRdb keeps in-frame clones, though not all of them. In the table there are 740,000 or so clones, around 73% of which are singletons. The sequenced sample was memory CD4+ T cells sorted from blood. Subset of the sample: CD45RA-negative fraction. These receptors originate from a woman aged 30 to 39 in good health.

The chain is built from TRBV6-6 and TRBJ2-2; perhaps D is TRBD1 or TRBD2 (5 bases each). CDR1 is MNHNY and CDR2 is SVGAGI in the germline V gene (reference sequence). The length of the CDR3 is 15 residues. Deletions cut 4 bases from V and 6 bases from J, with 15 bases between. The DNA of the CDR3 is TGTGCCAGCAGTTCTCCGGGACCTCGTCCCGGGGAGCTGTTTTTT. It yields the protein CASSSPGPRPGELFF.

A note on this clone: A clone one base away is much larger, so this may be a read error. The same CDR3 is also encoded by other DNA sequences in this sample. The rearrangement joins TRBV7-2 to TRBJ1-5; D possibly corresponds to TRBD1 (5 bases). In germline, CDR1 is SGHTA, CDR2 FQGNSA. V dropped 3 bases and J dropped 0 bases, with 9 bases sitting between them. The CDR3 covers 15 residues. The CDR3 reads CASSLDTLSNQPQHF. The CDR3 DNA is TGTGCCAGCAGCTTGGACACCCTTAGCAATCAGCCCCAGCATTTT.

This chain connects TRBV18 to TRBJ2-7; TRBD2 is a possible D gene (5 bases). With 3 bases removed from V and 2 bases from J, the gap between germline ends came to 14 bases. Germline CDR1 is KGHSH and CDR2 is LQKENI. The CDR3 totals 15 residues. CDR3 nucleotide sequence: TGTGCCAGCTCACCGGGCGGGCGGCCCCCCTACGAGCAGTACTTC. This encodes CASSPGGRPPYEQYF.

V is TRBV7-2 and J is TRBJ1-1; TRBD1 matches 7 bases. The CDR3 sequence is 14 residues long. Germline loops: CDR1 SGHTA, CDR2 FQGNSA. V lost 6 bases to trimming and J lost 4 bases; unmatched junction nucleotides: 8. CDR3 sequence (DNA): TGTGCCAGCAGAAAACAGGGGAAAGTCACTGAAGCTTTCTTT. Amino acids: CASRKQGKVTEAFF.

The chain carries TRBV19 and TRBJ2-3, with D tentatively TRBD1 or TRBD2 (6 bases each). The V gene lost 3 bases and the J gene lost 1 base, with 11 bases spanning the gap. The germline V gene encodes CDR1 LNHDA and CDR2 SQIVND (reference sequence). CDR3 length: 15 residues. The CDR3 bases are TGTGCCAGTAGTATGGGGGGCCGGGGCACAGATACGCAGTATTTT. This codes for CASSMGGRGTDTQYF.

The chain recombines TRBV5-4 with TRBJ2-7, with 10 nucleotides matching TRBD2. The ends lost 0 bases at V and 3 bases at J; junction bases unmatched: 3. Germline loops: CDR1 SGHNT, CDR2 YYREEE (reference sequence). CDR3 size: 15 residues. CDR3 DNA sequence: TGTGCCAGCAGCTTGGAAGCGGGAGGGCTCTACGAGCAGTACTTC. This gives the protein CASSLEAGGLYEQYF.

The V gene is TRBV2, the J gene TRBJ2-7; TRBD2 agrees at 8 bases. V was clipped by 6 bases and J by 8 bases; unmatched bases: 15. Germline CDR1 and CDR2: SNHLY and FYNNEI. The CDR3 runs 15 residues. The CDR3 is CASRSQLADFTKQYF. CDR3 coding DNA: TGTGCCAGCAGATCCCAACTAGCGGATTTTACGAAGCAGTACTTC.

The chain couples TRBV29-1 to TRBJ1-5; 7 bases are a match to TRBD1. The V and J ends lost 5 bases and 1 base, in that order; junction bases with no gene match: 2. Germline CDR1 is SQVTM and CDR2 is ANQGSEA. This CDR3 has 13 residues. CDR3 sequence reads: CSVQGESNQPQHF. The CDR3 DNA reads TGCAGCGTTCAGGGGGAAAGCAATCAGCCCCAGCATTTT.

V and J are TRBV30 and TRBJ1-5; weak D call: TRBD1 (5 bases). Germline V gene lookup returns CDR1 GTSNPN and CDR2 SVGIG (reference sequence). The V and J ends lost 3 bases and 1 base respectively, with 7 bases between them. The CDR3 is 13 amino acids. Here the CDR3 reads CAWSPGSNQPQHF. CDR3 in DNA: TGTGCCTGGAGCCCAGGGAGCAATCAGCCCCAGCATTTT.

This clone occurred once. The rearrangement joins TRBV4-1 to TRBJ1-5; 8 nucleotides line up with TRBD1. The CDR3 sequence is 17 residues long. Germline CDR1 MGHRA, CDR2 YSYEKL. Germline trimming cut 3 bases from V and 2 bases from J; bases unmatched to any gene: 9. The CDR3 loop reads CASSQDRQGIGNQPQHF. In nucleotides, the CDR3 is TGCGCCAGCAGCCAGGACCGACAGGGGATAGGCAATCAGCCCCAGCATTTT.

This chain connects TRBV18 to TRBJ2-1, with D tentatively TRBD2 (6 bases). Trimming took off 3 bases at V and 10 bases at J, with 19 bases between the two ends. The CDR3 is made up of 15 amino acids. Germline CDR1 KGHSH, CDR2 LQKENI. The CDR3 spells CASSPRDSRRAEQFF. The CDR3 DNA follows: TGTGCCAGCTCACCTCGGGACTCTCGTCGGGCCGAGCAGTTCTTC.

This chain uses TRBV6-1 with TRBJ1-5; no definite D call. The V end was cut by 7 bases, the J end by 0 bases, with 10 bases between. The CDR3 consists of 14 residues. The germline V gene has CDR1 MNHNS and CDR2 SASEGT. CDR3 DNA sequence: TGTGCCAGCATACCGGGGATTAGCAATCAGCCCCAGCATTTT. Its translation is CASIPGISNQPQHF.

This rearrangement joins TRBV6-5 to TRBJ1-1, with D tentatively TRBD1 (6 bases). Trimming stripped 0 bases from V and 5 bases from J, with 13 bases between. Germline V CDR1 and CDR2: MNHEY, SVGAGI. This CDR3 has 15 amino acids. CDR3 residues: CASSYSSRGGTEAFF. The CDR3 DNA reads TGTGCCAGCAGTTACTCGTCCAGGGGAGGGACTGAAGCTTTCTTT.

The chain carries TRBV7-2 and TRBJ2-1, with 8 bases matching TRBD2. The V gene's germline CDR1 is SGHTA and CDR2 FQGNSA. This CDR3 contains 18 residues. V lost 3 bases and J lost 6; bases outside the gene matches: 16. The CDR3 protein is CASSFHAGGGPHVNEQFF. For the CDR3, the DNA is TGTGCCAGCAGCTTCCACGCCGGCGGGGGGCCTCATGTCAATGAGCAGTTCTTC.

This clone was detected once. This chain links TRBV7-9 with TRBJ1-1; D gene unclear. Trimming took 5 bases from V and 4 from J, leaving 20 bases between them. Germline V gives CDR1 SEHNR, CDR2 FQNEAQ (reference sequence). The CDR3 is 16 amino acids. CDR3 DNA: TGTGCCAGCAGCAGCCTTCGTCCCCGAAAGATCACTGAAGCTTTCTTT. It is translated as CASSSLRPRKITEAFF.

CDR3 nucleotide sequence: TGTGCCAGTAGTATTGTGCAGGTCAGGGGCAATCAGCCCCAGCATTTT. The encoded protein is CASSIVQVRGNQPQHF. The chain has TRBV19 and TRBJ1-5; perhaps TRBD1 as D (5 bases). Germline loops: CDR1 LNHDA, CDR2 SQIVND (reference sequence). Trimming left V 3 bases short and J 2 bases short, with 14 bases between. The CDR3 is made up of 16 amino acids.

CDR3 residues: CASSPGTGALTYEQYF. DNA of the CDR3: TGCGCCAGCAGCCCCGGGACAGGGGCTTTAACCTACGAGCAGTACTTC. This chain joins TRBV5-1 and TRBJ2-7; TRBD1 agrees at 10 bases. CDR1 and CDR2 (germline): SGHRS, YFSETQ. The CDR3 runs to 16 residues. Trimming cost V 4 bases and J 2 bases; bases outside gene matches: 9.

The chain combines TRBV7-3 with TRBJ2-7, with D unresolved. From germline, CDR1 is SGHTA and CDR2 FQGTGA. This CDR3 is 15 amino acids long. Deletions cut 2 bases from V and 2 bases from J, with 13 bases between. The CDR3 DNA follows: TGTGCCAGCAGCTTAGGCGGCAGCGACGCCTACGAGCAGTACTTC. Amino acids: CASSLGGSDAYEQYF.

The chain employs TRBV7-9 and TRBJ2-1; 8 bases map to TRBD1. Germline assignment: CDR1 SEHNR and CDR2 FQNEAQ (reference sequence). The CDR3 sequence is 15 residues long. J lost 1 base, V lost 3 bases, and 2 bases had no gene match. CDR3 loop: CASSFWTGSYNEQFF. The CDR3 nucleotides are TGTGCCAGCAGCTTCTGGACAGGGTCCTACAATGAGCAGTTCTTC.

The chain links TRBV11-2 to TRBJ2-7; weak D call: TRBD2 (6 bases). Looked up from germline, CDR1 is SGHAT and CDR2 is FQNNGV. The V and J ends lost 7 bases and 4 bases respectively, with 17 bases between them. The CDR3 spans 14 residues. CDR3 nucleotides: TGTGCCAGCACAAGATGGCGGGATAATTACGAGCAGTACTTC. This sequence encodes CASTRWRDNYEQYF.